This T cell receptor (beta chain) was identified in a study of T-cell memory formation after mild COVID-19 (dated by TCRdb to the early 2020s). At the level of the whole study: TCR sequence clusters from the two donors were found to be largely donor specific. T-cell clones expanding and contracting after mild COVID-19 in a couple of donors were tracked by longitudinal TCRalpha and TCRbeta repertoire sequencing. Two young, previously healthy adult volunteers, one female and one male, were included in the cohort. Overall study results and their limits: Only a couple of mild cases were covered in the study, and larger cohorts including severe cases with pre-infection samples were considered necessary. Some responding clones were detected in pre-infection memory, suggesting pre-existing cross-reactive memory T cells joined the SARS-CoV-2 response. Contracting CD4+ clones turned up mainly in the CM and EM memory subsets, whereas EMRA was where CD8+ clones were enriched. From day 15 to 85, contracting clones showed balanced CD4/CD8 phenotypes, whereas a second wave of clones that expanded from day 15 to 37 leaned towards CD4+. Whether the second-wave clones peaking on day 37 were SARS-CoV-2 specific was not confirmed.

Ficoll-Paque density gradient centrifugation was used to isolate PBMCs. This clonotype was observed a handful of times. Its cognate antigen has yet to be identified. No qualities accompany the bases; no much larger clone lies one base away. V is clipped by 1 base and J by 9 bases, and the sequence between their germline boundaries is 11 bases long. Its CDR3 holds 14 amino acids, cysteine through phenylalanine. Of the read, only the CDR3 DNA is kept; its 42 bases are in frame from base 1. CDR1 and CDR2 are drawn from the germline V gene: SGHRS, YFSETQ. Sequencing instrument: Illumina NovaSeq 6000. cDNA libraries for TCRalpha and TCRbeta were prepared by 5'RACE using constant-segment primers, with sample barcodes and unique molecular identifiers added. RNA was extracted from every sample with Trizol reagent. Library amplification was performed in two PCR steps, and a second sample barcode and Illumina TruSeq adapters were introduced in the second step. Sequencing of the libraries was done on an Illumina NovaSeq, producing 2 x 150 bp paired-end reads. On the study's bioinformatics: The reads were demultiplexed and collapsed into UMI-guided consensus sequences using migec v1.2.7. Using mixcr v2.1.11, the UMI consensuses were aligned to TRA and TRB V and J templates and assembled into clonotypes. A clonotype was counted as expanded or contracted only when both edgeR and NoisET called the clonotype significant, with the noise models trained on biological replicates. edgeR calls used a false discovery rate-adjusted p below 0.01 and a log2 fold-change threshold of 1. As an exploratory analysis of dynamics, PCA with hierarchical clustering was applied to max-normalized trajectories of the 1000 most abundant clonotypes. Separately sequenced CD4+ and CD8+ repertoires were used to assign a CD4 or CD8 phenotype to each responding clone. TCRdb cleaned the public reads at Q25 with fastp, built clones with MiXCR and kept in-frame beta chains. Merged by CDR3 protein, the rows form single entries marked with the most common genes and DNA. The V and J calls here are based on TCRdb, not the publication. The sample table holds 350,000 to 500,000 distinct CDR3 sequences, of which 15% to 20% were seen once. Of the sample, 20% to 25% falls within the top ten clones.

Input material: PBMCs or a T cell subset sorted from them (not recorded which). The TCR comes from a man aged 18 to 35 who had mild COVID-19 (a few samples of this study predate the infection). The sample titles of this study are shuffled in the database, so cell type and time point are left out; the donor was told from shared clones. This chain is built from TRBV5-1 and TRBJ1-6, and possibly TRBD1, on 6 matching bases. The bases read TGCGCCAGCAGCTTGAACAGGGATATTTCACCCCTCCACTTT. It encodes CASSLNRDISPLHF.